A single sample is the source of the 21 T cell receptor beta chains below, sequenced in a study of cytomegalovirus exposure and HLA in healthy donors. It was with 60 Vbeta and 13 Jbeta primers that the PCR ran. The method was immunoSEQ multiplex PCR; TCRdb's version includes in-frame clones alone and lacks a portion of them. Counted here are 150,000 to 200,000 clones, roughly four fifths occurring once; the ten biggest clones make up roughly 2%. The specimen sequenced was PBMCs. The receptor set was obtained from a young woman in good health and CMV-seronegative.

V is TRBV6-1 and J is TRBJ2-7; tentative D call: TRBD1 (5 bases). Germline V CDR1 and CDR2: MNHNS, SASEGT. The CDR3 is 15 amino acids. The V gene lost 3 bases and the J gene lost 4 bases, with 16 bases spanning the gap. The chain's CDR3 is CASSEWTNSPYEQYF. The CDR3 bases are TGTGCCAGCAGTGAGTGGACAAATTCACCGTACGAGCAGTACTTC.

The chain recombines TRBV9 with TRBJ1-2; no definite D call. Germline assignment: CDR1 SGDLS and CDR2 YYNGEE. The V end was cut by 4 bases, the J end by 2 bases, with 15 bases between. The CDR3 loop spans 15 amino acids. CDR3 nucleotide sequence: TGTGCCAGCAGCCCCCGGCCAGGCCCAAACTATGGCTACACCTTC. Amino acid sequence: CASSPRPGPNYGYTF.

CDR3 in amino acids: CAISESEGLRSYNEQFF. The CDR3 bases are TGTGCCATCAGTGAGTCGGAGGGACTTCGGAGTTACAATGAGCAGTTCTTC. The rearrangement joins TRBV10-3 to TRBJ2-1; a weak D match, TRBD2 (6 bases). The CDR3 loop spans 17 amino acids. Trimming cost V 0 bases and J 4 bases, with 16 bases left between them. Germline CDR1 and CDR2: ENHRY and SYGVKD.

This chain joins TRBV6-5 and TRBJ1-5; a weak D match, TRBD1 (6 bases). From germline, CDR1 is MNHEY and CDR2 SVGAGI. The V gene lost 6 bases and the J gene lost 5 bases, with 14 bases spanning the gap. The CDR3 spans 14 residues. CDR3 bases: TGTGCCAGCAGCCCAGACAGGAGAGATCAGCCCCAGCATTTT. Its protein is CASSPDRRDQPQHF.

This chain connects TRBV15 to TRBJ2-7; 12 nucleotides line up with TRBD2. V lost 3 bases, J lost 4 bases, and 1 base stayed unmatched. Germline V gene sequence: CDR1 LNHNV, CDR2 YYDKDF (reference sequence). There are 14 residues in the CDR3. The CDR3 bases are TGTGCCACCAGCAGGGGGACTAGCGGGTACGAGCAGTACTTC. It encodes CATSRGTSGYEQYF.

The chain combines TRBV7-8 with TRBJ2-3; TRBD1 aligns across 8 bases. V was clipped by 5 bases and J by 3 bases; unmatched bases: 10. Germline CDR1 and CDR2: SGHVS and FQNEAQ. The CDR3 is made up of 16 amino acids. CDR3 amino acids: CASSAEQGEVTDTQYF. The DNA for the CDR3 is TGTGCCAGCAGCGCCGAACAGGGGGAAGTTACAGATACGCAGTATTTT.

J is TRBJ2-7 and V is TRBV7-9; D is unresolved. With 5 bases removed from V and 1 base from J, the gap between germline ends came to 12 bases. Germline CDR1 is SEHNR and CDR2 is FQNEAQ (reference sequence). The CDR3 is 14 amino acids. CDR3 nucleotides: TGTGCCAGCAGCGCCTCAGGAATTTCCTACGAGCAGTACTTC. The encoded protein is CASSASGISYEQYF.

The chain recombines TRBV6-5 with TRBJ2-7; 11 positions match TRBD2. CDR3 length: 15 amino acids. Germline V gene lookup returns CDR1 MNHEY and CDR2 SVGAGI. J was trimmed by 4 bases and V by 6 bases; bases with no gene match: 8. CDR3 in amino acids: CASRVAGGSPYEQYF. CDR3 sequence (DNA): TGTGCCAGCAGAGTAGCGGGAGGGAGCCCGTACGAGCAGTACTTC.

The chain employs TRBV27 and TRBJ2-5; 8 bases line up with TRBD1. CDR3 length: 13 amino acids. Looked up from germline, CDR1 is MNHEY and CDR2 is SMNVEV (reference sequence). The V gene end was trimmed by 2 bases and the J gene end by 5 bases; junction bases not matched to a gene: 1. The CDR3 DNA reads TGTGCCAGCAGTTTACGGGACAGGGAGACCCAGTACTTC. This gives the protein CASSLRDRETQYF.

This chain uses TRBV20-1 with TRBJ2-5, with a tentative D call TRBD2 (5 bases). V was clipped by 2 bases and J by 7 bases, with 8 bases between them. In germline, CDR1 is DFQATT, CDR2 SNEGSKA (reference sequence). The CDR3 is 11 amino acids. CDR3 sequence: CSARTRGTQYF. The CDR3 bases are TGCAGTGCTAGAACTCGGGGGACCCAGTACTTC.

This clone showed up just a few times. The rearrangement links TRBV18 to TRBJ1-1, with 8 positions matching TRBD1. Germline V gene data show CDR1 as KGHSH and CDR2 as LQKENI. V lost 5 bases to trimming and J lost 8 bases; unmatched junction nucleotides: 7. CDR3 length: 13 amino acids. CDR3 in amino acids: CASSGDRGGEAFF. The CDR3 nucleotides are TGTGCCAGCTCAGGAGACAGGGGCGGGGAAGCTTTCTTT.

CDR3 bases: TGTGCCAGCAGTGAGGACTACTACCAAGAGACCCAGTACTTC. Protein sequence: CASSEDYYQETQYF. The chain recombines TRBV2 with TRBJ2-5, with D possibly TRBD2 on 6 matching bases. The V and J ends lost 3 bases and 0 bases respectively, with 8 bases between them. CDR1 and CDR2 from the germline V gene are SNHLY and FYNNEI. This CDR3 region has 14 residues.

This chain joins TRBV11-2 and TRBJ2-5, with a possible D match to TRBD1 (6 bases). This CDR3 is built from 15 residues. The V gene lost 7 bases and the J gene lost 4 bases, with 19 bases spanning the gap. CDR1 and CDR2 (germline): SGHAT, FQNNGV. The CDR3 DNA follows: TGTGCCAGCACCGAAGCGGCTGGGGGCCCAGAGACCCAGTACTTC. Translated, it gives CASTEAAGGPETQYF.

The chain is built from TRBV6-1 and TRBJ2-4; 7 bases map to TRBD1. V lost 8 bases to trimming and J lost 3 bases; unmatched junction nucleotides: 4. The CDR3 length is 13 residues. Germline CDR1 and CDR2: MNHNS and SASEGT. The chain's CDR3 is CASRGQNKNIQYF. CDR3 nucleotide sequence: TGTGCCAGCCGGGGACAGAACAAAAACATTCAGTACTTC.

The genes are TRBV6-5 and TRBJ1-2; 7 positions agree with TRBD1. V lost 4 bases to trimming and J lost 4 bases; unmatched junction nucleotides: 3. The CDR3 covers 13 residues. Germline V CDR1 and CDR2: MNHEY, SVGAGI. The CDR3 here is CASSSGQSYGYTF. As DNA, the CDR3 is TGTGCCAGCAGTTCGGGACAGTCCTATGGCTACACCTTC.

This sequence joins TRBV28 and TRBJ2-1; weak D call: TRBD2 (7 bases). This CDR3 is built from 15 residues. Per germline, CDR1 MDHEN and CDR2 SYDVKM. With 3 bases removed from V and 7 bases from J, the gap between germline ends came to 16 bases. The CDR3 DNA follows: TGTGCCAGCAGTTTTTGGGGGGGGCAACGGAATGAGCAGTTCTTC. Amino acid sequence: CASSFWGGQRNEQFF.

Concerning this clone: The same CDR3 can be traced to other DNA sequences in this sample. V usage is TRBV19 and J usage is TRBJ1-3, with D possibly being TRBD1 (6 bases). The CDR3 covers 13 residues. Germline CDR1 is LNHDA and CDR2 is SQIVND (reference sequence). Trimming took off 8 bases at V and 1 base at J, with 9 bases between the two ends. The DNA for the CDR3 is TGTGCCAGTGGACAGCTATCTGGAAACACCATATATTTT. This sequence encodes CASGQLSGNTIYF.

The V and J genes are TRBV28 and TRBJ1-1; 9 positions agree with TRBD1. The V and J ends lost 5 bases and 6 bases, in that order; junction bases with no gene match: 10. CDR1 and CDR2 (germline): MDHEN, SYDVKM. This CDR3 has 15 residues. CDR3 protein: CASSQGQGGRAEAFF. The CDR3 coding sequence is TGTGCCAGCAGTCAGGGACAGGGCGGTCGGGCTGAAGCTTTCTTT. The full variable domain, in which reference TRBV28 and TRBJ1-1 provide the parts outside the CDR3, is DVKVTQSSRYLVKRTGEKVFLECVQDMDHENMFWYRQDPGLGLRLIYFSYDVKMKEKGDIPEGYSVSREKKERFSLILESASTNQTSMYLCASSQGQGGRAEAFFGQGTRLTVV.

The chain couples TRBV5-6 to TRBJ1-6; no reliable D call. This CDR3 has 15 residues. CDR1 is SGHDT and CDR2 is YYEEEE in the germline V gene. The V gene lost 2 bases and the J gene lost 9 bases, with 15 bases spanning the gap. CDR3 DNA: TGTGCCAGCAGCTTAAGAGGGATAGTGGTTTCACCCCTCCACTTT. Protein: CASSLRGIVVSPLHF.

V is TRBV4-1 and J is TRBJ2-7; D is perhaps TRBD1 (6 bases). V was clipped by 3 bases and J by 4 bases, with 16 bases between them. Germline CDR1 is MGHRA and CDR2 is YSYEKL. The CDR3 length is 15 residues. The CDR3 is CASSQGHGPAYEQYF. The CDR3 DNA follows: TGCGCCAGCAGCCAGGGACACGGCCCTGCATACGAGCAGTACTTC.

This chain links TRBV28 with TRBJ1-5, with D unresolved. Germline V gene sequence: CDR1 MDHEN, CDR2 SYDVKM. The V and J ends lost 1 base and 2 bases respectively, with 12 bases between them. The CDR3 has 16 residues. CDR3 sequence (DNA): TGTGCCAGCAGTTTATACTCGATTCCGGGCAATCAGCCCCAGCATTTT. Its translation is CASSLYSIPGNQPQHF.